This TCR beta chain was profiled in a study of blood T cell repertoires in COVID-19. For the study at large: The origin of the acute and convalescent COVID-19 samples was the United States, Italy and Spain.

This clone was seen just once. The table came from immunoSEQ multiplex PCR; TCRdb's copy has only in-frame clones and leaves some out. The sample yields hundreds of thousands of clones, roughly 89% seen once. Germline CDR1 and CDR2: SGHTA and FQGNSA. CDR3 size: 15 residues. V was clipped by 4 bases and J by 2 bases; unmatched bases: 3. The sample consisted of peripheral blood. The chain couples TRBV7-2 to TRBJ2-7, with 12 bases matching TRBD2. The receptor's source is a man aged 60 to 75 who had recovered from COVID-19. For the CDR3, the DNA is TGTGCCAGCAGCTGGACTAGCGGGGATACCTACGAGCAGTACTTC. Protein: CASSWTSGDTYEQYF.